Sequencing of this T cell receptor (beta chain) was carried out in a study of neurological immune-mediated disorders. The cDNA was synthesized by means of template-switch 5'RACE, which was carried out with 10-nucleotide random UMIs. TCRdb itself ran the 5' RACE reads through MiXCR, one entry per CDR3 protein. Here the sample spans tens of thousands of distinct CDR3 sequences, roughly 13% being singletons. By sample share, this clonotype is medium-sized (0.01 to 0.1%). This TCR was recovered from a woman in her fifties or sixties in good health. Specimen: PBMCs.

The CDR3 DNA reads as TGTGCCAGCAGTTTATCAGGGAGGCTTGGTCAGCCCCAGCATTTT. Encoded protein: CASSLSGRLGQPQHF. The chain combines TRBV27 with TRBJ1-5; no firm D call. Germline CDR1 and CDR2: MNHEY and SMNVEV (reference sequence). The CDR3 has 15 residues. The ends were cut back, 0 bases at V and 6 bases at J, with 12 bases in the middle.